This TCR beta chain was found in a study of cytomegalovirus exposure and HLA in healthy donors. Whole-study findings and limits: The authors later linked a missense DCLRE1C variant to TCR beta V- and J-gene trimming. The authors listed some 160 TCR beta chains as cytomegalovirus-associated.

Worth noting for this clone: Antigen: not known.

The CDR3 spans 13 residues. With 0 bases removed from V and 6 bases from J, the gap between germline ends came to 10 bases. The germline CDR1 and CDR2 sequences are SGHRS and YFSETQ. PCR was performed using 60 Vbeta and 13 Jbeta primers. The method was immunoSEQ multiplex PCR; TCRdb's version includes in-frame clones alone and lacks a portion of them. The data contain around 140,000 clones, roughly 80% of them singletons. The sequence was obtained from a woman in her twenties or thirties in good health and CMV-seronegative. The chain uses TRBV5-1 and TRBJ2-7; no definite D call. The source material was PBMCs. CDR3 protein: CASSLGSGREQYF. The CDR3 coding sequence is TGCGCCAGCAGCTTGGGGTCTGGGCGCGAGCAGTACTTC.